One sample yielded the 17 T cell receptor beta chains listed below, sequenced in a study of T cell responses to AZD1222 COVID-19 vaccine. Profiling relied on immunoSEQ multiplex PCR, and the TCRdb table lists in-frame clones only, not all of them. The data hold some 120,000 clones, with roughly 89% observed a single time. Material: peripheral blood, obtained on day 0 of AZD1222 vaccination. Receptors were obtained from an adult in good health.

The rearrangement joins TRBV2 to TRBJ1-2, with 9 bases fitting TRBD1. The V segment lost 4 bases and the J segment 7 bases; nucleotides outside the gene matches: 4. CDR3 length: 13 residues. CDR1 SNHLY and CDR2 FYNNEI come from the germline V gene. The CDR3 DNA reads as TGTGCCAGCAGTGGGACAGGGGACCTTGGCTACACCTTC. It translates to CASSGTGDLGYTF.

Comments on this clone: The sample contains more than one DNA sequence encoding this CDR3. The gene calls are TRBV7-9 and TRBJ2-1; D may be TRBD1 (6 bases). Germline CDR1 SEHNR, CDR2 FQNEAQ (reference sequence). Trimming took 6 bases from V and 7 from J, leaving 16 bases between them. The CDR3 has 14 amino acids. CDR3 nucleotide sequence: TGTGCCAGCAGTTATAGCCAGGGGTGGAATGAGCAGTTCTTC. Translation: CASSYSQGWNEQFF.

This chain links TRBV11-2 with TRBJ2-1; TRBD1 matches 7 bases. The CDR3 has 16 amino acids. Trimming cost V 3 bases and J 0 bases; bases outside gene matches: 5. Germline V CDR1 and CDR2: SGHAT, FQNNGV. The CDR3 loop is CASSLRDRSSYNEQFF. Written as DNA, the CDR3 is TGTGCCAGCAGCTTGAGGGACAGAAGCTCCTACAATGAGCAGTTCTTC.

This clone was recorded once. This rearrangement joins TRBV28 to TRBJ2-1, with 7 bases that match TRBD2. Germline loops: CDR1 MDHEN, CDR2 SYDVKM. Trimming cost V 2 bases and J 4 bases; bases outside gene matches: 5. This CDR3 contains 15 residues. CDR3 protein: CASSLDSGQYNEQFF. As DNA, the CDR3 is TGTGCCAGCAGTTTAGATAGCGGGCAATACAATGAGCAGTTCTTC. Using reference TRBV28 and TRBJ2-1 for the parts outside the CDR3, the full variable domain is DVKVTQSSRYLVKRTGEKVFLECVQDMDHENMFWYRQDPGLGLRLIYFSYDVKMKEKGDIPEGYSVSREKKERFSLILESASTNQTSMYLCASSLDSGQYNEQFFGPGTRLTVL.

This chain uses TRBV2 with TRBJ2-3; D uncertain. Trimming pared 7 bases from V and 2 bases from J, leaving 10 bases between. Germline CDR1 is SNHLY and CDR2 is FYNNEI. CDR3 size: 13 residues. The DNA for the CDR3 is TGTGCCAGCAACGGAGAGAACACAGATACGCAGTATTTT. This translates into CASNGENTDTQYF.

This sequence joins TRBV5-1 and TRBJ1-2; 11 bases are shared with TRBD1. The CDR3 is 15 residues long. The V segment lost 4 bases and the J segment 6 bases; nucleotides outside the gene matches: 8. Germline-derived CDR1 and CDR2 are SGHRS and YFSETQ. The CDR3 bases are TGCGCCAGCAGCCCCGGACAGGGGGCGAGTCATGGCTACACCTTC. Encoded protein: CASSPGQGASHGYTF. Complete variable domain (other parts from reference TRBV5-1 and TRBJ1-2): KAGVTQTPRYLIKTRGQQVTLSCSPISGHRSVSWYQQTPGQGLQFLFEYFSETQRNKGNFPGRFSGRQFSNSRSEMNVSTLELGDSALYLCASSPGQGASHGYTFGSGTRLTVV.

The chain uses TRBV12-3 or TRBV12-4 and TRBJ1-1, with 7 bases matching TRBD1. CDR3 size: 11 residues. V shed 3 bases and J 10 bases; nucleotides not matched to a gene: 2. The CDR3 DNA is TGTGCCAGCAGTTTTGGACAGGCAGCTTTCTTT. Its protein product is CASSFGQAAFF.

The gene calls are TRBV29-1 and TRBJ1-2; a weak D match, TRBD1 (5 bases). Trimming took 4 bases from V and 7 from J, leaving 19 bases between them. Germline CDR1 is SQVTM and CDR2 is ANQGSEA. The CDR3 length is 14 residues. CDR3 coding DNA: TGCAGCGTTGCCCAGGACACCCGGCGGAGTGGCTACACCTTC. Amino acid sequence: CSVAQDTRRSGYTF.

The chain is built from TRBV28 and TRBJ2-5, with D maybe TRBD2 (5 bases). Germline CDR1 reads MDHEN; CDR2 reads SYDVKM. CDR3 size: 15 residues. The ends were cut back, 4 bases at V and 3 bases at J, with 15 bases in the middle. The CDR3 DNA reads TGTGCCAGCAGTTCATTAGCCTCGAGGGAAGAGACCCAGTACTTC. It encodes CASSSLASREETQYF.

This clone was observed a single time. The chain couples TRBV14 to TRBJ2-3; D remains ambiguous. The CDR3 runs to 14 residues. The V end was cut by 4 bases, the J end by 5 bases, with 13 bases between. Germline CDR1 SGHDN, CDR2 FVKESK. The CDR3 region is CASSPRAARDTQYF. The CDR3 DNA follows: TGTGCCAGCAGCCCCCGCGCAGCGCGAGATACGCAGTATTTT. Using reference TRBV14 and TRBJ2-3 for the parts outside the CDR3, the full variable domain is EAGVTQFPSHSVIEKGQTVTLRCDPISGHDNLYWYRRVMGKEIKFLLHFVKESKQDESGMPNNRFLAERTGGTYSTLKVQPAELEDSGVYFCASSPRAARDTQYFGPGTRLTVL.

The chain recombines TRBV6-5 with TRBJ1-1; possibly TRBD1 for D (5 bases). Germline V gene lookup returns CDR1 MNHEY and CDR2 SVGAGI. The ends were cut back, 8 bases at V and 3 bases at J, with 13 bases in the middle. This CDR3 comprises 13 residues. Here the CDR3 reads CASGDGGYTEAFF. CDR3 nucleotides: TGTGCCAGCGGGGATGGGGGATACACTGAAGCTTTCTTT.

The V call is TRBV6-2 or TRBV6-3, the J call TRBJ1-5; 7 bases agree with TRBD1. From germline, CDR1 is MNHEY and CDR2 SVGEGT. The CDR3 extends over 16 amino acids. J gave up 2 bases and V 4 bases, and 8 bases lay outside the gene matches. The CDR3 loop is CASSFSIGQGNQPQHF. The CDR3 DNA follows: TGTGCCAGCAGTTTCTCAATCGGACAGGGCAATCAGCCCCAGCATTTT.

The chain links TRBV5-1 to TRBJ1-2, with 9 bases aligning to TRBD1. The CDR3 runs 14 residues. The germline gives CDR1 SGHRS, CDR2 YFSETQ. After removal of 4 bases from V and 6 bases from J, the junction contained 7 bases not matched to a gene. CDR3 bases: TGCGCCAGCAGCCCAACAGGGGGCTCTAATGGCTACACCTTC. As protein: CASSPTGGSNGYTF.

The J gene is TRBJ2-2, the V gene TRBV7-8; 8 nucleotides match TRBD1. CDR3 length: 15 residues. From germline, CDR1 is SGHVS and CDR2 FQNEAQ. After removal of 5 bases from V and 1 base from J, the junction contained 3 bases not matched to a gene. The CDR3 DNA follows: TGTGCCAGCAGCACCGGGACAGGGAACACCGGGGAGCTGTTTTTT. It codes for CASSTGTGNTGELFF.

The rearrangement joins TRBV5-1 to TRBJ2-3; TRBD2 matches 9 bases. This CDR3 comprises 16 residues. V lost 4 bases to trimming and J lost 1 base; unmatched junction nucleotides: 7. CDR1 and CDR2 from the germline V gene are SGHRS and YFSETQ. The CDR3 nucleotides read TGCGCCAGCAGCGTGTTGACTAGCGGCGGCACAGATACGCAGTATTTT. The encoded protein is CASSVLTSGGTDTQYF.

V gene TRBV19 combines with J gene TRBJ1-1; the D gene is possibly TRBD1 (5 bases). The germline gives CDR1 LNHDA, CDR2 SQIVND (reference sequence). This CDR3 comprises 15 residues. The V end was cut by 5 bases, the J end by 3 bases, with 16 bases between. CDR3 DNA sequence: TGTGCCAGTAGTCCAAGGGGAGGCCCGTACACTGAAGCTTTCTTT. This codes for CASSPRGGPYTEAFF.

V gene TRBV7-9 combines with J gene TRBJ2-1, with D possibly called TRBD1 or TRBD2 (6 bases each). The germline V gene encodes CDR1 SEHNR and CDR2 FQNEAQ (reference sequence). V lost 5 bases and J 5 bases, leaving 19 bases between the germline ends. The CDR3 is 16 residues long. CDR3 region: CASSLKWSGANNEQFF. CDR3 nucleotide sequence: TGTGCCAGCAGCCTTAAGTGGTCGGGGGCCAACAATGAGCAGTTCTTC.